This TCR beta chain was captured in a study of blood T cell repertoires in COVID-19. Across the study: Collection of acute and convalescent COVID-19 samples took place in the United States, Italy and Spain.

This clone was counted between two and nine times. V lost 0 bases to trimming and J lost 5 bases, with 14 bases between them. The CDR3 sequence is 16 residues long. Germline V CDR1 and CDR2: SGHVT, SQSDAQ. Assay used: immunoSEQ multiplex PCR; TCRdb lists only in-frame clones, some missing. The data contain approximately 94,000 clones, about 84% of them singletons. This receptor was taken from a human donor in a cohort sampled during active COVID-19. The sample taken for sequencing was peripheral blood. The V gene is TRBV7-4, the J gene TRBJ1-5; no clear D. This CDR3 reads CASSLAQRVMDQPQHF. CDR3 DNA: TGTGCCAGCAGCTTAGCTCAGCGAGTAATGGATCAGCCCCAGCATTTT. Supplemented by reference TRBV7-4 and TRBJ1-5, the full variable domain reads GAGVSQSPRYKVAKRGRDVALRCDSISGHVTLYWYRQTLGQGSEVLTYSQSDAQRDKSGRPSGRFSAERPERSVSTLKIQRTEQGDSAVYLCASSLAQRVMDQPQHFGDGTRLSIL.